This T cell receptor beta chain was identified during a study of blood T cell repertoires in COVID-19. In the study overall: Sites across the United States, Italy and Spain contributed samples from acute and convalescent COVID-19. From T cells, B-cell-depleted T cells, or PBMCs came the material, which was cDNA or gDNA.

This clone was counted many times. In the authors' workflow: Amplifying reference gene primers gave estimates of nucleated cell counts. The data were produced by immunoSEQ multiplex PCR, yet TCRdb's version contains in-frame clones alone and is incomplete. That table supplies the V and J calls and clone size; D and trimming were determined from the DNA. The repertoire consists of about 83,000 clones, with around three quarters occurring once and the leading ten covering around 20%. The CDR3 loop spans 15 amino acids. Germline CDR1 and CDR2: SGHTA and FQGNSA. Trimming took 6 bases from V and 7 from J; bases not matched to a gene: 12.

The sequencing input was peripheral blood. This sequence was found in a woman of 80 years or more with active or convalescent COVID-19. This chain connects TRBV7-2 to TRBJ2-7; 10 bases match TRBD1. CDR3 amino acids: CASRNGGDRGKEQYF. Here the CDR3 DNA reads TGTGCCAGCAGAAACGGAGGGGACAGGGGTAAGGAGCAGTACTTC.